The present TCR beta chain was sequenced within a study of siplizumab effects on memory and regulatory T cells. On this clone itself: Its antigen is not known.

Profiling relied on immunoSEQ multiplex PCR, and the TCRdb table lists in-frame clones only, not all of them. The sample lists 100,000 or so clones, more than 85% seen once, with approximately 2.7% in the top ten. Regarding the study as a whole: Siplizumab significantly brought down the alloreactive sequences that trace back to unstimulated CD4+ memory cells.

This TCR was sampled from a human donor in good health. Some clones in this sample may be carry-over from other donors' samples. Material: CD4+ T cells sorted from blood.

The CDR3 here is CASSVLLNGPGMNTEAFF. The DNA of the CDR3 is TGTGCCAGCAGCGTCCTCCTCAATGGGCCAGGGATGAACACTGAAGCTTTCTTT. This chain joins TRBV7-9 and TRBJ1-1, with D maybe TRBD1 (5 bases). The CDR3 length is 18 residues. Germline V gene lookup returns CDR1 SEHNR and CDR2 FQNEAQ (reference sequence). Trimming removed 5 bases from V and 0 bases from J, with 22 bases in between.